This entry describes one T cell receptor (beta chain). The CDR3 is 17 amino acids. Germline assignment: CDR1 SGHNT and CDR2 YYREEE (reference sequence). V lost 1 base to trimming and J lost 4 bases; unmatched junction nucleotides: 8. The sample comes from a study of blood T cell repertoires in COVID-19. Study-level background: Material from acute and convalescent COVID-19 was sourced from the United States, Italy and Spain.

The method was immunoSEQ multiplex PCR; TCRdb's version includes in-frame clones alone and lacks a portion of them. The data contain 150,000 to 200,000 clones, around 81% of them singletons. Sequencing was performed on peripheral blood. The origin of this receptor is a human donor with acute or convalescent COVID-19. The donor label of this sample is uncertain. The chain uses TRBV5-4 and TRBJ2-3; 11 bases line up with TRBD2. In nucleotides, the CDR3 is TGTGCCAGCAGCTTGCCTAGCGGGGGGATAGCTGCAGATACGCAGTATTTT. Translation: CASSLPSGGIAADTQYF.